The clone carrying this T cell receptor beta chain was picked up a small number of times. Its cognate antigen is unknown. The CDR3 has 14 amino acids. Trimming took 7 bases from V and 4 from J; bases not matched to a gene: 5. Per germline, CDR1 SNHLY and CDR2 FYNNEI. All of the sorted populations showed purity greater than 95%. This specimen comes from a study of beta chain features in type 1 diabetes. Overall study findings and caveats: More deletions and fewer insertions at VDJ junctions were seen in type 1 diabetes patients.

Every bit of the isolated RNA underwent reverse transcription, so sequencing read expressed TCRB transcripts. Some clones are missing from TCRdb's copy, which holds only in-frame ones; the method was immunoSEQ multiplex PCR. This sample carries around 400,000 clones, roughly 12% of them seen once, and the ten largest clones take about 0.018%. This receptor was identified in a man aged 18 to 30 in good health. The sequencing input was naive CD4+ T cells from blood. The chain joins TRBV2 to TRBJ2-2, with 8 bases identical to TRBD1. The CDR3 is CASMTGAGTGELFF. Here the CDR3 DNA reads TGTGCCAGCATGACAGGGGCAGGCACCGGGGAGCTGTTTTTT.